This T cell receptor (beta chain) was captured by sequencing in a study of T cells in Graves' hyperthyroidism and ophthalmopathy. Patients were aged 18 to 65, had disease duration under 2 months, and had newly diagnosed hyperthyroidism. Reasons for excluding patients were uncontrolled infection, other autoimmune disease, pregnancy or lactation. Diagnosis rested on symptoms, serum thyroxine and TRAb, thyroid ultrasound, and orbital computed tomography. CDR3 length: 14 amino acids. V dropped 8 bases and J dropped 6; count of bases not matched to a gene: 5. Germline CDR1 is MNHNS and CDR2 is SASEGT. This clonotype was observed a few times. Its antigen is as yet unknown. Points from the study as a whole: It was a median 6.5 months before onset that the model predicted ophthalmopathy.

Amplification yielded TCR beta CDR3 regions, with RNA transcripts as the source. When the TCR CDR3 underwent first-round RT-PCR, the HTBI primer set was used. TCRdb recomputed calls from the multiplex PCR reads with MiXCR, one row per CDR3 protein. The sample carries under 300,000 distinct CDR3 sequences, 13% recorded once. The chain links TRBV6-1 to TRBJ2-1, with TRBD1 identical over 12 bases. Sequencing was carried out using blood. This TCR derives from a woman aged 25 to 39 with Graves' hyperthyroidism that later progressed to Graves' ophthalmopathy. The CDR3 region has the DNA TGTGCCAGCCAGGGACAGGGGGCGGGCAATGAGCAGTTCTTC. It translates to CASQGQGAGNEQFF.